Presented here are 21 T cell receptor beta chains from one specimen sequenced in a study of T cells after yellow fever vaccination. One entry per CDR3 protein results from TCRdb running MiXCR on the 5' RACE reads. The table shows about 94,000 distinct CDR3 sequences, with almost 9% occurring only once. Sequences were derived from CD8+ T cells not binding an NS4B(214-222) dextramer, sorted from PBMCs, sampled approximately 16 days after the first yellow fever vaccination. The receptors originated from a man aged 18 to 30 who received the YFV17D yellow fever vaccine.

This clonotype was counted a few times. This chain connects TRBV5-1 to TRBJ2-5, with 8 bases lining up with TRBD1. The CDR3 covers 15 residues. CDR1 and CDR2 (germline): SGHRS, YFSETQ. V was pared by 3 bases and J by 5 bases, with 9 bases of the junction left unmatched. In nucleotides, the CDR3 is TGCGCCAGCAGCTGGCGAGGGACAGGACCCGAGACCCAGTACTTC. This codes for CASSWRGTGPETQYF.

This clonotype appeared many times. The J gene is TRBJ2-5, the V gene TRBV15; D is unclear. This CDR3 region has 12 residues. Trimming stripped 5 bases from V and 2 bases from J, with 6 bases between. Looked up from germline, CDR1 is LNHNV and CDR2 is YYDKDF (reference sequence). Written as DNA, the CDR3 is TGTGCCACCAGCGGGTTGCAAGAGACCCAGTACTTC. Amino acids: CATSGLQETQYF.

This chain's CDR3 is CASSSVGGRRFYEQYF. Written as DNA, the CDR3 is TGTGCCAGCAGCTCCGTCGGGGGGCGTCGATTTTACGAGCAGTACTTC. This chain joins TRBV7-9 and TRBJ2-7; a weak D match, TRBD2 (7 bases). This CDR3 has 16 residues. V shed 4 bases and J shed 4 bases, with 20 bases lying between them. The germline V gene has CDR1 SEHNR and CDR2 FQNEAQ (reference sequence).

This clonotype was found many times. CDR3 loop: CASSRGGSGYTF. The DNA of the CDR3 is TGTGCCAGCAGTCGAGGGGGGAGTGGCTACACCTTC. V gene TRBV6-6 combines with J gene TRBJ1-2, with D tentatively TRBD1 (6 bases). The CDR3 loop spans 12 amino acids. Germline V CDR1 and CDR2: MNHNY, SVGAGI (reference sequence). Trimming took 5 bases from V and 7 from J, leaving 11 bases between them.

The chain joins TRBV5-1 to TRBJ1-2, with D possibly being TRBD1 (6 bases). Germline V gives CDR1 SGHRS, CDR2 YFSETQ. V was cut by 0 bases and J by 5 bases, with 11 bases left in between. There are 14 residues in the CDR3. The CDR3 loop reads CASSLEAGVYGYTF. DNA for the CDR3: TGCGCCAGCAGCTTGGAGGCAGGGGTGTATGGCTACACCTTC.

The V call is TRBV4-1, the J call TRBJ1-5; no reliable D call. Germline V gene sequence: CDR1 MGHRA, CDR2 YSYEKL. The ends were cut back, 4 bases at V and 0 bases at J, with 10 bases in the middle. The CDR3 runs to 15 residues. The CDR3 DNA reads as TGCGCCAGCAGCCCTAGGGTTAATAGCAATCAGCCCCAGCATTTT. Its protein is CASSPRVNSNQPQHF.

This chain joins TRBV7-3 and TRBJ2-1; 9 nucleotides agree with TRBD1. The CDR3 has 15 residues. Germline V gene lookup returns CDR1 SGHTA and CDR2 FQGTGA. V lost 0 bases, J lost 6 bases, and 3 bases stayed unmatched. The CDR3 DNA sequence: TGTGCCAGCAGCTTAACGGGGGACAGGGCCAATGAGCAGTTCTTC. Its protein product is CASSLTGDRANEQFF.

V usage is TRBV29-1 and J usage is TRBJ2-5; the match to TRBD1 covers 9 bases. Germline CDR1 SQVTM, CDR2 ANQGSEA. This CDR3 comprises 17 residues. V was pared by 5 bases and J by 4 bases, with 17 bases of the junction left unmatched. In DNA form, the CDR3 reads TGCAGCGTTTGGGTGACAGGGGGTCGGCTCGCTACAGAGACCCAGTACTTC. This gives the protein CSVWVTGGRLATETQYF.

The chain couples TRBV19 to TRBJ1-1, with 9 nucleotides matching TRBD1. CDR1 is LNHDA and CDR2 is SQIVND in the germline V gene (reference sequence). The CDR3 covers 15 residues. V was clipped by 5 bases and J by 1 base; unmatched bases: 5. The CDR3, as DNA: TGTGCCAGTAGTGTTTTGACAGGGGGGAACACTGAAGCTTTCTTT. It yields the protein CASSVLTGGNTEAFF.

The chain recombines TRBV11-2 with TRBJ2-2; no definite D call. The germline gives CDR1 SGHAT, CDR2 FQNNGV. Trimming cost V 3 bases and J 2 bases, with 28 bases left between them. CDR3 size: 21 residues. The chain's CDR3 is CASSFRSSRDGRTSNTGELFF. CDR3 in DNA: TGTGCCAGCAGCTTTAGATCCTCGCGTGATGGGCGGACCAGTAACACCGGGGAGCTGTTTTTT.

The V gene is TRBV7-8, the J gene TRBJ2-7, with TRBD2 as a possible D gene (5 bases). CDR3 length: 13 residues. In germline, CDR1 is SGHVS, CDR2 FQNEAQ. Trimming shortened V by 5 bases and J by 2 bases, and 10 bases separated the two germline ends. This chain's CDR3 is CASSPGIPYEQYF. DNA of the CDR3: TGTGCCAGCAGCCCCGGGATCCCCTACGAGCAGTACTTC.

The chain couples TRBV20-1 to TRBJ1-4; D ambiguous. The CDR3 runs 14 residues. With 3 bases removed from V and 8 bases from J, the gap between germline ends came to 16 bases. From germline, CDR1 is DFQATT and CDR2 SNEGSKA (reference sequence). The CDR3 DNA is TGCAGTGCTAGTCCGGTGGGAGATTTCGAAAAACTGTTTTTT. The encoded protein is CSASPVGDFEKLFF.

The CDR3 is CASSQGFGYEQYV. CDR3 DNA: TGTGCCAGCAGCCAAGGGTTTGGCTACGAGCAGTACGTC. The chain uses TRBV14 and TRBJ2-7; D is unclear. V was trimmed by 1 base and J by 3 bases, leaving 7 bases between them. This CDR3 is built from 13 residues. Germline CDR1 and CDR2: SGHDN and FVKESK.

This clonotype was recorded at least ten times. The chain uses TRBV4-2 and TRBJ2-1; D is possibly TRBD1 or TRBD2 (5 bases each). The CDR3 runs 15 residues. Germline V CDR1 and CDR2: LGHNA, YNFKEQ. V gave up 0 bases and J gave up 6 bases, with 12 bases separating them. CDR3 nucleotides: TGTGCCAGCAGCCAAGATATGGGGGAAGGCAATGAGCAGTTCTTC. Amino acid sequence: CASSQDMGEGNEQFF.

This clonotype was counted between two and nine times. CDR3 in amino acids: CASSLGTGEAAGELFF. The CDR3 bases are TGTGCCAGCAGCTTAGGGACAGGGGAGGCGGCCGGGGAGCTGTTTTTT. This chain uses TRBV7-2 with TRBJ2-2, with 9 bases that match TRBD1. The CDR3 loop spans 16 amino acids. The junction had 6 bases not matched to a gene; V was cut back by 1 base and J by 6 bases. Germline CDR1 and CDR2: SGHTA and FQGNSA.

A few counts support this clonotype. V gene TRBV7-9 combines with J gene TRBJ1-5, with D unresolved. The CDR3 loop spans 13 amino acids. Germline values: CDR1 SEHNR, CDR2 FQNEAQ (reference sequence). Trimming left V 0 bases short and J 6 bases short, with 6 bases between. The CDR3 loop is CASSLAGFQPQHF. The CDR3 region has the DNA TGTGCCAGCAGCTTAGCAGGGTTTCAGCCCCAGCATTTT. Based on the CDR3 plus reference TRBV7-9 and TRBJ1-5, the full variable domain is DTGVSQNPRHKITKRGQNVTFRCDPISEHNRLYWYRQTLGQGPEFLTYFQNEAQLEKSRLLSDRFSAERPKGSFSTLEIQRTEQGDSAMYLCASSLAGFQPQHFGDGTRLSIL.

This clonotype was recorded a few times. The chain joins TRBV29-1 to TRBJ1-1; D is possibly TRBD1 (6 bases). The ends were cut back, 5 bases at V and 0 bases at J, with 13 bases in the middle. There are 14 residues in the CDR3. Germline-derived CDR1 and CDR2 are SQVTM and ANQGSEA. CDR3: CSVWWGLVNTEAFF. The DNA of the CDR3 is TGCAGCGTTTGGTGGGGGCTGGTGAACACTGAAGCTTTCTTT.

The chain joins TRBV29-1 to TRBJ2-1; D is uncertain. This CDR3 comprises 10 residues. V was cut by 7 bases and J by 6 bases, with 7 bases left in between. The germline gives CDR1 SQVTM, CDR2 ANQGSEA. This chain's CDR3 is CSALFNEQFF. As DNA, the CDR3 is TGCAGCGCTCTTTTCAATGAGCAGTTCTTC.

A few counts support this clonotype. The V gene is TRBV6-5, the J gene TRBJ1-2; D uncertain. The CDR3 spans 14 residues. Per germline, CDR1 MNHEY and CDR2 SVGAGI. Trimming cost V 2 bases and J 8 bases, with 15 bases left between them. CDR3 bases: TGTGCCAGCAGTTACGCTCTCGGGCTGTGGGGCTACACCTTC. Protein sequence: CASSYALGLWGYTF.

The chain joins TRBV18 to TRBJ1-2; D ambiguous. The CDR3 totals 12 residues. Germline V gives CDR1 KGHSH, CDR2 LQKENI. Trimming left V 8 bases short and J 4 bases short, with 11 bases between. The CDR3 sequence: CASPAESYGYTF. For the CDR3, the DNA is TGTGCCAGCCCAGCAGAGTCCTATGGCTACACCTTC. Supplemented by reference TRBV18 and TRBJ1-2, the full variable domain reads NAGVMQNPRHLVRRRGQEARLRCSPMKGHSHVYWYRQLPEEGLKFMVYLQKENIIDESGMPKERFSAEFPKEGPSILRIQQVVRGDSAAYFCASPAESYGYTFGSGTRLTVV.

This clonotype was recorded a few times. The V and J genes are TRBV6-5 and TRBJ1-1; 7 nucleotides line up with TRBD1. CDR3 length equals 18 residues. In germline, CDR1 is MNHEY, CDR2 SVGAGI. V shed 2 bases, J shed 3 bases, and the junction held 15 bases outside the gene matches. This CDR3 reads CASSYIELTGVDDTEAFF. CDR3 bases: TGTGCCAGCAGTTACATCGAACTAACAGGGGTGGACGACACTGAAGCTTTCTTT.